This TCR beta chain comes out of a study of healthy donors' naive CD4 and CD8 T cells. The wider study: All functional IMGT TCR alpha variants were covered by new primers.

Whole-study results and caveats: CDR3 charge plus V and J genes appeared to account for about 13% of CD4/CD8 variance. Most V and J genes were reportedly biased between naive CD4+ and CD8+ cells. Homeostatic proliferation of naive T cells was not examined as a bias source.

In regard to this clonotype: Its antigen is as yet unknown.

CDR3 size: 11 residues. V was shortened by 1 base and J by 8 bases, with 8 bases between the two germline ends. Germline lookup yields CDR1 SQVTM and CDR2 ANQGSEA. TCR libraries were built from 450 to 650 ng of total RNA by linear amplification. TCRdb called the reads again in MiXCR, with one record for every CDR3 protein. The sample includes roughly 200,000 distinct CDR3 sequences, nearly 75% of them seen just once. The chain is built from TRBV29-1 and TRBJ2-5, with D unclear. This TCR was recovered from a pool of human donors in good health; the sample pools cells from several healthy donors. Sequencing was performed on naive CD4+ and CD8+ T cells sorted from blood, pooled from several donors. The CDR3 is CSVEGIATQYF. The CDR3 DNA sequence: TGCAGCGTTGAAGGGATTGCAACCCAGTACTTC. Combining the CDR3 with reference TRBV29-1 and TRBJ2-5 gives the whole variable domain SAVISQKPSRDICQRGTSLTIQCQVDSQVTMMFWYRQQPGQSLTLIATANQGSEATYESGFVIDKFPISRPNLTFSTLTVSNMSPEDSSIYLCSVEGIATQYFGPGTRLLVL.